The 27 T cell receptor beta chains below all came from one sample that was sequenced in a study of T cell changes during pregnancy in multiple sclerosis. The protocol was immunoSEQ multiplex PCR, while the TCRdb copy is restricted to in-frame clones and leaves out a portion. Of about 68,000 clones listed, approximately 90% are singletons. The specimen was peripheral blood, collected in the third trimester of pregnancy. These receptors all stem from a female donor with multiple sclerosis, enrolled in a pregnancy study.

The chain carries TRBV5-4 and TRBJ2-5; 12 bases align to TRBD2. The CDR3 runs 14 residues. Looked up from germline, CDR1 is SGHNT and CDR2 is YYREEE (reference sequence). V lost 2 bases to trimming and J lost 10 bases; unmatched junction nucleotides: 6. The CDR3 reads CASSLYGTSGFQYF. DNA for the CDR3: TGTGCCAGCAGCTTATACGGGACTAGCGGGTTCCAGTACTTC.

This chain uses TRBV4-1 with TRBJ2-1, with 7 bases fitting TRBD2. CDR1 is MGHRA, CDR2 YSYEKL, per germline. The CDR3 totals 19 residues. After removal of 1 base from V and 3 bases from J, the junction contained 15 bases not matched to a gene. DNA for the CDR3: TGCGCCAGCAGCCAAGGACTAGCCACAACCCTAGCGGACTACAATGAGCAGTTCTTC. It translates to CASSQGLATTLADYNEQFF.

The chain carries TRBV15 and TRBJ2-5; D not resolved. Germline assignment: CDR1 LNHNV and CDR2 YYDKDF (reference sequence). This CDR3 region has 15 residues. Trimming shortened V by 4 bases and J by 1 base, and 13 bases separated the two germline ends. This CDR3 is CATSTRPALQETQYF. The CDR3 DNA is TGTGCCACCAGCACTAGACCCGCCCTCCAAGAGACCCAGTACTTC.

The chain combines TRBV11-3 with TRBJ2-1, with 16 positions matching TRBD2. With 5 bases clipped from V and 5 bases from J, the junction kept 6 bases outside the gene matches. Germline CDR1 and CDR2: SGHNT and YENEEA. The CDR3 sequence is 17 residues long. The CDR3 reads CASSHRGTSGGDNEQFF. The CDR3 DNA sequence: TGTGCCAGCAGCCATCGAGGGACTAGCGGGGGGGACAATGAGCAGTTCTTC. The entire variable domain, with the rest obtained from reference TRBV11-3 and TRBJ2-1, is as follows: EAGVVQSPRYKIIEKKQPVAFWCNPISGHNTLYWYLQNLGQGPELLIRYENEEAVDDSQLPKDRFSAERLKGVDSTLKIQPAELGDSAVYLCASSHRGTSGGDNEQFFGPGTRLTVL.

The CDR3 sequence is CASSPQQVAGFGQFF. The CDR3, as DNA: TGTGCCAGCAGCCCTCAACAGGTAGCGGGGTTCGGGCAGTTCTTC. The chain uses TRBV11-2 and TRBJ2-1; 8 bases line up with TRBD2. Germline V lookup: CDR1 SGHAT, CDR2 FQNNGV. This CDR3 comprises 15 residues. With V trimmed by 5 bases and J by 12 bases, 15 bases remained unmatched. The complete variable domain, with remaining parts taken from reference TRBV11-2 and TRBJ2-1, reads EAGVAQSPRYKIIEKRQSVAFWCNPISGHATLYWYQQILGQGPKLLIQFQNNGVVDDSQLPKDRFSAERLKGVDSTLKIQPAKLEDSAVYLCASSPQQVAGFGQFFGPGTRLTVL.

This rearrangement joins TRBV2 to TRBJ2-3; TRBD2 agrees at 10 bases. J was trimmed by 3 bases and V by 9 bases; bases with no gene match: 3. CDR1 is SNHLY and CDR2 is FYNNEI in the germline V gene. CDR3 size: 13 residues. CDR3 in amino acids: CARRTSGTDTQYF. The CDR3 DNA sequence: TGTGCCAGAAGGACTAGCGGAACAGATACGCAGTATTTT.

The chain employs TRBV2 and TRBJ2-3, with TRBD2 matching 11 bases. V dropped 5 bases and J dropped 5; count of bases not matched to a gene: 6. CDR3 length: 15 residues. Germline assignment: CDR1 SNHLY and CDR2 FYNNEI. CDR3 loop: CASSILAGAGDTQYF. CDR3 bases: TGTGCCAGCAGTATACTAGCGGGGGCGGGAGATACGCAGTATTTT.

In its sample, this clone was seen once. This chain links TRBV11-2 with TRBJ2-3, with D maybe TRBD1 (6 bases). The CDR3 has 15 amino acids. With 0 bases removed from V and 8 bases from J, the gap between germline ends came to 15 bases. Germline CDR1 reads SGHAT; CDR2 reads FQNNGV. CDR3: CASSLDRLTQGTQYF. CDR3 nucleotides: TGTGCCAGCAGCTTAGACAGACTTACACAGGGTACGCAGTATTTT.

The rearrangement joins TRBV10-1 to TRBJ2-1; 10 bases align to TRBD2. Germline loops: CDR1 WNHNN, CDR2 SYGVQD (reference sequence). The CDR3 length is 16 residues. Unmatched junction bases numbered 3, after V lost 1 base and J lost 3 bases. The CDR3 reads CASSEFPSGGYNEQFF. The CDR3 DNA follows: TGCGCCAGCAGTGAGTTCCCTAGCGGGGGCTACAATGAGCAGTTCTTC.

The chain links TRBV6-1 to TRBJ1-2; 11 positions agree with TRBD1. Looked up from germline, CDR1 is MNHNS and CDR2 is SASEGT. The V gene end was trimmed by 1 base and the J gene end by 5 bases; junction bases not matched to a gene: 6. The length of the CDR3 is 16 residues. CDR3 coding DNA: TGTGCCAGCAGTGAAGGGGGAGGACAGGGGGCGTATGGCTACACCTTC. Translating it yields CASSEGGGQGAYGYTF.

The gene calls are TRBV7-9 and TRBJ2-3, with a weak D call TRBD1 (6 bases). Trimming pared 7 bases from V and 6 bases from J, leaving 14 bases between. The CDR3 runs 13 residues. Per germline, CDR1 SEHNR and CDR2 FQNEAQ (reference sequence). The CDR3 DNA is TGTGCCAGCACCCCAGACAGGTTTGATACGCAGTATTTT. Protein: CASTPDRFDTQYF.

The chain recombines TRBV18 with TRBJ1-2; D may be TRBD1 (6 bases). From germline, CDR1 is KGHSH and CDR2 LQKENI. Trimming cost V 6 bases and J 0 bases, with 23 bases left between them. The CDR3 loop spans 18 amino acids. CDR3 bases: TGTGCCAGCTCCATGGGGGCCACAGGCCCGTCGACTAACTATGGCTACACCTTC. Translation gives CASSMGATGPSTNYGYTF.

Of note for this clone: Different DNA sequences within this sample yield the same CDR3. The J gene is TRBJ2-2, the V gene TRBV5-6; 12 bases map to TRBD1. In germline, CDR1 is SGHDT, CDR2 YYEEEE. Unmatched junction bases numbered 11, after V lost 4 bases and J lost 7 bases. CDR3 length equals 17 residues. CDR3 sequence (DNA): TGTGCCAGCAGCACACCGGGACAGGGGGCGCGTGGCGGGGAGCTGTTTTTT. It encodes CASSTPGQGARGGELFF.

This chain connects TRBV10-2 to TRBJ2-1, with D possibly matching TRBD2 (5 bases). Trimming shortened V by 0 bases and J by 8 bases, and 14 bases separated the two germline ends. The CDR3 is 15 amino acids. Germline V lookup: CDR1 WSHSY, CDR2 SAAADI. CDR3 in amino acids: CASSESRRERDEQFF. For the CDR3, the DNA is TGCGCCAGCAGTGAGTCGCGAAGGGAGAGGGATGAGCAGTTCTTC.

V and J are TRBV7-2 and TRBJ1-2, with 7 bases that match TRBD1. The CDR3 extends over 14 amino acids. Germline values: CDR1 SGHTA, CDR2 FQGNSA. J was trimmed by 4 bases and V by 5 bases; bases with no gene match: 7. CDR3 bases: TGTGCCAGCAGCCCGATGACAGGGAGCTATGGCTACACCTTC. Translating gives CASSPMTGSYGYTF. The entire variable domain, with the rest obtained from reference TRBV7-2 and TRBJ1-2, is as follows: GAGVSQSPSNKVTEKGKDVELRCDPISGHTALYWYRQSLGQGLEFLIYFQGNSAPDKSGLPSDRFSAERTGGSVSTLTIQRTQQEDSAVYLCASSPMTGSYGYTFGSGTRLTVV.

The rearrangement uses TRBV4-2 and TRBJ2-1; 8 bases agree with TRBD2. Germline CDR1 and CDR2: LGHNA and YNFKEQ. Losses at the gene ends were 5 bases for V and 4 bases for J; bases not matched to a gene: 13. This CDR3 comprises 17 residues. The CDR3 bases are TGTGCCAGCAGCAAAAGAGGAGACGGGGGGGGATACAATGAGCAGTTCTTC. Protein sequence: CASSKRGDGGGYNEQFF.

Written as DNA, the CDR3 is TGTGCTAGTGGGGACGGGACTAGCCTAGATACGCAGTATTTT. Residues: CASGDGTSLDTQYF. The rearrangement links TRBV12-5 to TRBJ2-3; 9 positions agree with TRBD2. The CDR3 length is 14 residues. Germline V lookup: CDR1 LGHNT, CDR2 FRNRAP. V lost 6 bases and J lost 5; bases outside the gene matches: 6.

The rearrangement joins TRBV7-2 to TRBJ2-1; D might be TRBD2 (5 bases). Between the trimmed V and J ends, which lost 5 bases and 4 bases, there was a span of 12 bases. The germline gives CDR1 SGHTA, CDR2 FQGNSA. The CDR3 is made up of 14 amino acids. CDR3 in amino acids: CASSTTTSYNEQFF. CDR3 bases: TGTGCCAGCAGCACGACTACTAGTTACAATGAGCAGTTCTTC.

The chain carries TRBV5-1 and TRBJ2-3, with TRBD1 matching 10 bases. This CDR3 comprises 16 residues. The V gene's germline CDR1 is SGHRS and CDR2 YFSETQ. Unmatched junction bases numbered 11, after V lost 4 bases and J lost 6 bases. The CDR3 sequence: CASSTAGTGEWDTQYF. For the CDR3, the DNA is TGCGCCAGCAGCACTGCCGGGACAGGGGAATGGGATACGCAGTATTTT.

This clone was observed a few times. The CDR3 nucleotides are TGTGCCAGCAGCTCGGGACAGGTCAATCAGCCCCAGCATTTT. Protein: CASSSGQVNQPQHF. This rearrangement joins TRBV7-2 to TRBJ1-5; TRBD1 agrees at 8 bases. Germline V lookup: CDR1 SGHTA, CDR2 FQGNSA. The V and J ends lost 4 bases and 3 bases, in that order; junction bases with no gene match: 2. The CDR3 spans 14 residues.

This sequence joins TRBV10-3 and TRBJ1-6, with 8 bases matching TRBD1. The junction had 7 bases not matched to a gene; V was cut back by 8 bases and J by 7 bases. This CDR3 spans 14 amino acids. Germline V gene lookup returns CDR1 ENHRY and CDR2 SYGVKD. This CDR3 reads CAIASQGDNSPLHF. The CDR3 nucleotides read TGTGCCATCGCCTCACAGGGGGACAATTCACCCCTCCACTTT.

The chain employs TRBV7-7 and TRBJ2-5; 10 bases agree with TRBD1. The V gene's germline CDR1 is SSHAT and CDR2 FNYEAQ (reference sequence). The CDR3 consists of 15 residues. Trimming removed 4 bases from V and 2 bases from J; junction bases left unmatched: 4. The CDR3 bases are TGTGCCAGCAGCTCCGGGACAGGGGTACAAGAGACCCAGTACTTC. It translates to CASSSGTGVQETQYF.

The J gene is TRBJ2-6, the V gene TRBV4-3; the D is unclear. V was shortened by 4 bases and J by 5 bases, with 15 bases between the two germline ends. Germline assignment: CDR1 LGHNA and CDR2 YSLEER. The CDR3 is 16 amino acids. This CDR3 reads CASSRTSQSRANVLTF. The CDR3 coding sequence is TGCGCCAGCAGCCGCACGTCACAAAGTCGGGCCAACGTCCTGACTTTC.

The V and J genes are TRBV2 and TRBJ2-5; TRBD2 is a possible D gene (5 bases). Germline values: CDR1 SNHLY, CDR2 FYNNEI. Trimming removed 3 bases from V and 2 bases from J, with 13 bases in between. The CDR3 spans 15 residues. The CDR3 bases are TGTGCCAGCAGTGAGCGCACCCGCGGGCAAGAGACCCAGTACTTC. This encodes CASSERTRGQETQYF. Full variable domain (missing parts from reference TRBV2 and TRBJ2-5): EPEVTQTPSHQVTQMGQEVILRCVPISNHLYFYWYRQILGQKVEFLVSFYNNEISEKSEIFDDQFSVERPDGSNFTLKIRSTKLEDSAMYFCASSERTRGQETQYFGPGTRLLVL.

The chain joins TRBV7-9 to TRBJ2-7, with TRBD1 matching 8 bases. The CDR3 spans 15 residues. The trim removed 4 bases at V and 2 bases at J, leaving 7 bases unmatched. Germline loops: CDR1 SEHNR, CDR2 FQNEAQ (reference sequence). The CDR3 nucleotides are TGTGCCAGCAGCTCGTTAGGGACAGGACCCTACGAGCAGTACTTC. It translates to CASSSLGTGPYEQYF.

The chain joins TRBV7-8 to TRBJ2-2; D not certain. The CDR3 loop spans 15 amino acids. Germline V lookup: CDR1 SGHVS, CDR2 FQNEAQ. Trimming stripped 1 base from V and 7 bases from J, with 13 bases between. The CDR3 loop is CASSLESWANGELFF. CDR3 bases: TGTGCCAGCAGCTTAGAGTCATGGGCGAACGGGGAGCTGTTTTTT.

This sequence joins TRBV30 and TRBJ2-2; the match to TRBD2 covers 7 bases. Germline CDR1 reads GTSNPN; CDR2 reads SVGIG (reference sequence). Trimming removed 3 bases from V and 4 bases from J; junction bases left unmatched: 5. The CDR3 has 14 amino acids. CDR3 in DNA: TGTGCCTGGAGCGGCGGGGGTGGCACCGGGGAGCTGTTTTTT. Translated: CAWSGGGGTGELFF.